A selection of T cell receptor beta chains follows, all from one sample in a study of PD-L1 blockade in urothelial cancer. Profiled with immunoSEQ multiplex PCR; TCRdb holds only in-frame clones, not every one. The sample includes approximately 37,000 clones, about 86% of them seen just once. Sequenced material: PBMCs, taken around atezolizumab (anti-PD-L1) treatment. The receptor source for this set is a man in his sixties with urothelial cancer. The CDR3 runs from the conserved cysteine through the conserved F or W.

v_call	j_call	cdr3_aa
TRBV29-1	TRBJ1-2	CSVPAGDGYTF
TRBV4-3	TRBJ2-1	CASSQDVGVNEQFF
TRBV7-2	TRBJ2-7	CASSLVRGGNNEQYF
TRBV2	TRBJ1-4	CASSERGSNEKLFF
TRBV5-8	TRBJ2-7	CASSLVFGTGEGEQYF
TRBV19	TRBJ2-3	CASRTTGSDTQYF
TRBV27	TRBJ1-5	CASSLGQRHQPQHF
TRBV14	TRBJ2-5	CASSQASGNQETQYF
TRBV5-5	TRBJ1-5	CASSFTENSNQPQHF
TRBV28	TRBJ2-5	CASSSGLRKTQYF
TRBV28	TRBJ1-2	CASTRGGTVGFNYGYTF
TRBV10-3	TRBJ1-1	CAISELTGVTEAFF
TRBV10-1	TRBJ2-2	CASSANRLNTGELFF